This TCR beta chain was obtained from a study of cytomegalovirus exposure and HLA in healthy donors. Study at large: There were a few hundred genotyped donors. Of these, about 81% fell in the genetic ancestry cluster associated with self-reported Caucasian donors.

General study points: Reported performance of the classifier showed diagnosis of cytomegalovirus status with high specificity and sensitivity. Several of the most significant clusters appeared linked to common viral pathogens, based on a later analysis.

Turning to this clone: Its antigen is unknown.

This CDR3 spans 17 amino acids. CDR1 and CDR2 (germline): SNHLY, FYNNEI. V shed 8 bases, J shed 3 bases, and the junction held 15 bases outside the gene matches. PCR used 60 Vbeta primers and 13 Jbeta primers. Sequenced by immunoSEQ multiplex PCR; TCRdb stores in-frame clones only, minus some. The data show approximately 80,000 clones, and the top ten clones hold 3% to 4%. This chain joins TRBV2 and TRBJ2-1; TRBD2 matches at 8 bases. Sequenced material: PBMCs. The sequence derives from a man aged 18 to 30 in good health and CMV-seropositive. CDR3 sequence (DNA): TGTGCCAGCGGCCCCCGTGAGGAGAGCGGGGGCTACAATGAGCAGTTCTTC. Protein sequence: CASGPREESGGYNEQFF.